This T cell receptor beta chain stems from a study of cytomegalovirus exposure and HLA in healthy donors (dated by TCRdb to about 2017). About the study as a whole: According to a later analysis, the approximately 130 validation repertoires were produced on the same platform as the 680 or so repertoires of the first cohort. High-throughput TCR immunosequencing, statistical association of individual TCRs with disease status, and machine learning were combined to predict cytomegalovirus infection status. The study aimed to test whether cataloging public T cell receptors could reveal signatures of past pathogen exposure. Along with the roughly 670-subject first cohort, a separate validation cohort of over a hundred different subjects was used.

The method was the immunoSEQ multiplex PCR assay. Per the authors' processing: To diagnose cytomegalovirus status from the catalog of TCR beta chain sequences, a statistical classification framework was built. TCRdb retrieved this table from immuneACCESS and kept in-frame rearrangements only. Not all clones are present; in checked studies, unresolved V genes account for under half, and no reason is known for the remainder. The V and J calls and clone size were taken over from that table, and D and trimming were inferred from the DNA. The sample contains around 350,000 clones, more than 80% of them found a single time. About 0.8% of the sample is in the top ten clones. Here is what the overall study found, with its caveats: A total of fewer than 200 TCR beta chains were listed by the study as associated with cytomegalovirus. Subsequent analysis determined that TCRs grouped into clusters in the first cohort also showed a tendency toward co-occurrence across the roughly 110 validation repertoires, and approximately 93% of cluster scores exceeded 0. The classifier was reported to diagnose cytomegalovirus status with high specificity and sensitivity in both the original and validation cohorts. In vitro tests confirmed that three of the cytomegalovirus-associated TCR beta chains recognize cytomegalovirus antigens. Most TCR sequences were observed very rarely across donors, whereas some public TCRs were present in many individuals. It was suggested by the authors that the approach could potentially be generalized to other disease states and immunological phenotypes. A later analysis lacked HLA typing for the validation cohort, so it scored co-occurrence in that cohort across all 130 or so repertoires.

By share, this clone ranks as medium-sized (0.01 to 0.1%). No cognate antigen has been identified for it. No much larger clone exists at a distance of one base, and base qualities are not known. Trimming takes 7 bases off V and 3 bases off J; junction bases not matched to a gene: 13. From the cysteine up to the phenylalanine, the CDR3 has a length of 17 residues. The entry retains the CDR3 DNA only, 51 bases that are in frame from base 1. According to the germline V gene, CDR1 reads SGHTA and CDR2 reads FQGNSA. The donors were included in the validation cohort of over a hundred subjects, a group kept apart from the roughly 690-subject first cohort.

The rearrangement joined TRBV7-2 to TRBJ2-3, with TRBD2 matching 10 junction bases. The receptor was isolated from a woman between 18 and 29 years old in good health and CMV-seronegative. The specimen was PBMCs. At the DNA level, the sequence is TGTGCCAGCAACAATTATAGGCCTAGCGGGAGTACAGATACGCAGTATTTT. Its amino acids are CASNNYRPSGSTDTQYF.